The following is a TCR beta chain sequence with its context. This record belongs to a study of blood T cell repertoires in COVID-19. Overall study context: Sites across the United States, Italy and Spain contributed samples from acute and convalescent COVID-19.

Study processing details: The assay estimated nucleated cells by amplifying reference gene primers. Here immunoSEQ multiplex PCR was the method, and the copy in TCRdb shows in-frame clones only, minus some. From that table come the V and J calls and clone size; the DNA was used to work out D and trimming. The repertoire has about 170,000 clones, around 92% of them found once; the top ten carry around 4.6%. This CDR3 spans 14 amino acids. Per the germline V gene, CDR1 is SGHRS and CDR2 is YFSETQ. Trimming cost V 4 bases and J 6 bases; bases outside gene matches: 4. Followed over time, Seattle patients had been enrolled while infection was active.

The sequence came from a man aged 30 to 39 with COVID-19, enrolled during active disease. The chain employs TRBV5-1 and TRBJ2-1; TRBD1 matches at 10 bases. Input material: peripheral blood. Written as DNA, the CDR3 is TGCGCCAGCAGCGTTCGGACAGGGGGCAATGAGCAGTTCTTC. It encodes CASSVRTGGNEQFF.